This T cell receptor (beta chain) was identified in a study of blood T cell repertoires in COVID-19. Study summary: Acute and convalescent COVID-19 specimens originated in the United States, Italy and Spain. PBMCs, B-cell-depleted T cells, or T cells were the source of the cDNA or gDNA that made up the material.

In the source study's methods: For nucleated cells, counts were estimated from reference gene primer amplification. Measured with immunoSEQ multiplex PCR; TCRdb has only the in-frame clones, and not every one. That table gives V, J and clone size, and the DNA gave D and trimming. The table lists some 150,000 clones, roughly 77% of them singletons. V was clipped by 8 bases and J by 6 bases, with 11 bases between them. The CDR3 has 12 residues. Germline lookup yields CDR1 MNHEY and CDR2 SVGAGI. Material: peripheral blood. V gene TRBV6-5 combines with J gene TRBJ1-5; D not certain. This clonotype was obtained from a man aged 60-69 years with acute or convalescent COVID-19. CDR3 in DNA: TGTGCCAGCGCCGCGGGAGTTCAGCCCCAGCATTTT. Amino acids: CASAAGVQPQHF.